The 6 T cell receptor beta chains in this list originate from one sample, sequenced in a study of spatial heterogeneity in lung cancer. This sample's time point: sample taken at primary tumor resection. TCRdb used MiXCR to reprocess the 5' RACE reads, holding one entry per CDR3 protein. There are roughly 40,000 distinct CDR3 sequences in the sample; about 6.5% occur only once, and around 42% lies in the top ten. Here the sequenced sample was PBMCs, taken at surgery. The source is a female donor with early-stage non-small cell lung cancer.

This clonotype was picked up a small number of times. This chain connects TRBV4-3 to TRBJ1-2; 7 positions match TRBD1. The CDR3 extends over 13 amino acids. Germline V gene data show CDR1 as LGHNA and CDR2 as YSLEER. Trimming took 2 bases from V and 8 from J; bases not matched to a gene: 5. This CDR3 reads CASSQTGVVGYTF. Written as DNA, the CDR3 is TGCGCCAGCAGCCAAACAGGGGTTGTCGGCTACACCTTC.

This clonotype showed up many times. The rearrangement links TRBV6-5 to TRBJ1-1, with no clear D. The germline V and J ends were trimmed by 6 bases and 8 bases, with 19 bases remaining between them. This CDR3 has 14 residues. In germline, CDR1 is MNHEY, CDR2 SVGAGI. The CDR3 coding sequence is TGTGCCAGCAGACCAGATGTGGCTTGGGAAGAAGCTTTCTTT. Protein: CASRPDVAWEEAFF.

The V and J genes are TRBV5-1 and TRBJ2-5; a weak D match, TRBD1 (6 bases). The V and J ends lost 4 bases and 2 bases respectively, with 15 bases between them. Per the germline V gene, CDR1 is SGHRS and CDR2 is YFSETQ. CDR3 size: 15 residues. CDR3 residues: CASSDTTGLQETQYF. Written as DNA, the CDR3 is TGCGCCAGCAGCGACACGACAGGACTTCAAGAGACCCAGTACTTC.

Ten or more counts support this clonotype. The chain couples TRBV5-5 to TRBJ1-6, with 8 bases aligning to TRBD1. CDR1 and CDR2 (germline): SGHKS, YYEKEE (reference sequence). Unmatched junction bases numbered 3, after V lost 4 bases and J lost 6 bases. The CDR3 has 14 residues. CDR3 bases: TGTGCCAGCAGCCGCACAGGGGGTAATTCACCCCTCCACTTT. Translated: CASSRTGGNSPLHF.

This clonotype has ten or more counts. The chain combines TRBV29-1 with TRBJ1-1; maybe TRBD1 (6 bases). Germline V gene lookup returns CDR1 SQVTM and CDR2 ANQGSEA. V lost 5 bases and J 1 base, leaving 17 bases between the germline ends. The CDR3 is made up of 15 amino acids. The DNA for the CDR3 is TGCAGCGTTTGGGGGGCGTCGGGAACGAACACTGAAGCTTTCTTT. This translates into CSVWGASGTNTEAFF.

In this sample, this clonotype turned up many times. V is TRBV6-6 and J is TRBJ1-3, with 7 bases matching TRBD1. CDR1 is MNHNY and CDR2 is SVGAGI in the germline V gene (reference sequence). The length of the CDR3 is 17 residues. The ends lost 6 bases at V and 2 bases at J; junction bases unmatched: 13. CDR3 protein: CASRNPPATGTGNTIYF. CDR3 bases: TGTGCCAGCAGAAATCCCCCCGCGACAGGGACTGGAAACACCATATATTTT.